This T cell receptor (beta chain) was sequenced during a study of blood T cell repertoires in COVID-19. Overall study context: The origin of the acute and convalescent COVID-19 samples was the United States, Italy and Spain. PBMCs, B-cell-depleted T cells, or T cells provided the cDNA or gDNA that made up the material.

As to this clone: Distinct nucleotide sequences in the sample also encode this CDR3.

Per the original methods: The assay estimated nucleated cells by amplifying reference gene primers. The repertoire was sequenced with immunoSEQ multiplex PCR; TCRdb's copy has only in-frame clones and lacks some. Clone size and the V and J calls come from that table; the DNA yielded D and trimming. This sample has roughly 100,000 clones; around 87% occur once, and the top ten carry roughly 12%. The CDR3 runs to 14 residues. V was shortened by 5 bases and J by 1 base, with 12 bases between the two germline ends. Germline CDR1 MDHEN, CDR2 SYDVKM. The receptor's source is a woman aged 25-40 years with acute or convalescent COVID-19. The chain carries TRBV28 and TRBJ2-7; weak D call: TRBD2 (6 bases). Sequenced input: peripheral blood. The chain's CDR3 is CASSLYGGSYEQYF. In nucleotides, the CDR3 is TGTGCCAGCAGTCTATATGGAGGGTCCTACGAGCAGTACTTC.